This T cell receptor beta chain is drawn from a study of blood T cells in healthy people across ages. This clonotype appeared a few times. Primed by a sample-barcoded 5' primer and a J-beta primer mix, a second PCR proceeded for about 6 to 11 cycles. TCRdb re-called the 5' RACE reads through MiXCR, storing one row per CDR3 protein. Of roughly 1.7 million distinct CDR3 sequences listed, about 35% are singletons. CDR3 length: 17 amino acids. V dropped 1 base and J dropped 0; count of bases not matched to a gene: 6. From germline, CDR1 is SGHVS and CDR2 FQNEAQ. This sequence joins TRBV7-8 and TRBJ2-1; 7 bases align to TRBD2. The receptor comes from a woman aged 25 to 39 in good health. The sequenced sample consisted of blood. The CDR3 spells CASSLGGGSPSYNEQFF. The CDR3 region has the DNA TGTGCCAGCAGCTTAGGCGGCGGGAGTCCCTCCTACAATGAGCAGTTCTTC.